Detailed here is one T cell receptor beta chain. Its antigen has not been determined. Per-nucleotide qualities are absent, and no much larger clonotype sits a single base away. Receptors were amplified or captured by the immunoSEQ multiplex PCR assay. A mixture of 60 forward primers for TCR Vbeta segments and 13 reverse primers for TCR Jbeta segments was used in the multiplex PCR. The CDR3 region of rearranged TCR beta genes was amplified from genomic DNA by a multiplex PCR assay. The amplified TCR beta libraries were sequenced on the Illumina HiSeq System as 87-base-pair reads. The paper's data handling went like this. A later analysis tallied roughly 80 million unique TCR beta chains across the 666 repertoires, and some 10 million of those chains were shared by two or more donors. To remove PCR and sequencing errors, raw reads were error-corrected and collapsed into unique sequences using a nearest-neighbor algorithm that merged closely related sequences. V, D and J gene segments were assigned by aligning CDR3 sequences to IMGT reference sequences. Each retained sequence needed at least a six-nucleotide match to both a V gene segment and a J gene segment. A rearrangement was called productive if the CDR3 had no stop codons and remained in frame with V and J, and every other rearrangement was called non-productive. Following IMGT convention, CDR3 was defined as the stretch from the second conserved V-encoded cysteine up to the conserved J-encoded phenylalanine. In an earlier analysis of 500 to 650 of the donors, sequences lacking an unambiguous match to a single V gene segment were excluded. An earlier analysis of over 450 of the donors classified V segments as functional when productive rearrangements were above 56.7% and as segregating when the standard deviation between donors was above 5%. A statistical classification framework was built for diagnosing cytomegalovirus status from the catalog of TCR beta chain sequences. A later analysis assigned V and J genes by comparing TCR nucleotide sequences with IMGT/GENE-DB human TR gene sequences. Using the TCRdist pipeline, a later analysis assigned CDR3 sequences along with most-parsimonious VDJ recombination scenarios. In a later analysis, each TCR beta chain was defined by its CDR3 amino acid sequence together with its V-gene family, and reads lacking a unique V-gene family were excluded. In a later analysis, approximately 590 highly shared, low-generation-probability nucleotide sequences were removed to address suspected cross-contamination and a sequencing artifact. In a later analysis, a clonal expansion index was calculated for each public chain from normalized within-repertoire ranks of inferred template counts. Generation probabilities in a later analysis came from a VDJ recombination model fitted to out-of-frame rearrangements, and those results were checked against IGoR. Hypergeometric tests were used in a later analysis to score TCR-TCR, TCR-HLA and TCR-CMV co-occurrence, with a repertoire-size bias correction applied to the TCR pairs. A later analysis estimated false discovery rates by permuting HLA or CMV assignments 20 times. In a later analysis, co-occurring TCRs were grouped using DBSCAN, with TCRdist sequence similarity added in when clustering inside HLA-allele-positive subsets. Co-occurrence clustering excluded repertoires with fewer than 30,000 or more than 120,000 public chains, plus five with anomalous nucleotide sharing. TCRdb took over this immuneACCESS table, retaining in-frame rearrangements with V and J assigned. Such tables are incomplete; in checked studies, under half of the missing clones stem from an unresolved V gene, and the remainder is unexplained. The DNA was the basis for D and trimming; V, J and clone size are from that table. For this sample the table gives about 140,000 clones, of which approximately 83% were detected only once. Of the sample, around 4% falls within the top ten clones.

In total, roughly 710 healthy bone marrow donors made up the cohort. At the time of sampling, all cohort members were nominally healthy, though unrecorded immune exposures were likely present. The donor tested CMV seropositive and was one of the 289 seropositive cohort members. A peripheral blood sample was provided by each donor, and peripheral blood mononuclear cells were used for TCR beta sequencing. Genomic DNA extraction from the blood cell samples was performed with the Qiagen DNeasy Blood Extraction Kit. V sheds 4 bases and J sheds 6 bases, leaving 10 bases between their ends. From the cysteine up to the phenylalanine, the CDR3 has a length of 13 residues. Only the CDR3 region is kept as DNA, spanning 39 bases read in frame from base 1. Reading the germline V gene gives CDR1 SNHLY and CDR2 FYNNEI. This entry belongs to a study of cytomegalovirus exposure and HLA in healthy donors (dated by TCRdb to 2016 to 2017). As for the study more broadly: An earlier analysis of around 600 of the donors reported more than 250 Gb of sequence data and some 120 million unique TCR beta sequences from 150 million to 200 million T cells. Roughly 300 gigabases of sequencing data and tens of millions of unique TCR sequences were included in an early release covering roughly 600 HLA-typed donors. Of the roughly 390 genotyped donors, approximately 80% fell in the genetic ancestry cluster associated with self-reported Caucasian donors. The aim of the study was to test whether cataloging public T cell receptors could identify signatures of past pathogen exposure. The study used immunosequencing to profile the T cell repertoires of 670 or so subjects and linked those repertoires to cytomegalovirus serostatus. In addition to the first cohort of several hundred subjects, a separate validation cohort of 130 or so different subjects was used. The study combined high-throughput TCR immunosequencing, statistical association of individual TCRs with disease status, and machine learning to predict cytomegalovirus infection status. In a later analysis, previously published TCR beta repertoires from several hundred donors were re-analyzed and high-resolution HLA genotyping was added so that TCR occurrence patterns could be studied. The later analysis used no new phenotypic data to find candidate immune exposures, relying instead on TCR beta sequences and their occurrence across donors. An earlier analysis of 587 of the donors used high-throughput TCR beta sequencing to judge whether each TCR beta V gene segment behaved as functional or pseudogenic. Donor age, sex, ethnicity and CMV serostatus were collected together with the repertoire data. A later genetic analysis took genome-wide SNP genotypes for about 65% of the 666 donors and used that subset as a discovery cohort. Every discovery cohort repertoire had been produced on one sequencing platform. HLA typing covered class I and class II loci at four-digit resolution. The number of donors typed differed by locus, with roughly 629-640 for A, B, C, DRB1 and DQB1, roughly 520 for DQA1, 606 for DPA1, and approximately 470 for DPB1. Several DR-DQ haplotypes were handled as single units for association and clustering, since linkage in the cohort was strong. Among approximately 370 genotyped donors of the cohort, an average of around 250,000 unique TCR beta nucleotide sequences was sequenced per donor, of which approximately 19% were non-productive. General study outcomes and caveats: Because HLA typing was unavailable for some donors at each locus, only the typed subset was used in association tests. Because the 87-base-pair reads could not distinguish some IMGT-functional V segments, including TRBV6-2 and TRBV6-3, those segments were excluded. Three of the identified cytomegalovirus-associated TCR beta chains were confirmed in vitro to be specific for cytomegalovirus antigens. Linkage disequilibrium might explain the correlated functional status among segregating V segments, but an unknown experimental factor could not be ruled out. In a later genetic analysis, fewer N-insertions in productive TCRs were reported among donors in an Asian-associated ancestry cluster than the 666-donor mean. The sequencing pipeline was judged likely to have produced a cluster of highly shared sequence variants as a technical artifact. About 15 rarely observed V segments, including chromosome 9 orphons, were excluded from the earlier analysis of 550 to 700 of the donors because counts were too low. According to a later analysis, most CMV-associated TCR beta chains appeared to be HLA-restricted, and the HLA associations seemed to be driven largely by CMV exposure. It was suggested by the authors that the approach could potentially be generalized to other disease states and immunological phenotypes. In a later analysis, HLA-associated TCR beta chains were found to be more clonally expanded and to have lower generation probabilities than equally common non-associated chains. V-gene and J-gene trimming of TCR beta chains was associated with a missense DCLRE1C variant in a later genetic analysis, and the association was replicated in an independent cohort. The cohort was sequenced for TCR beta chains only, and without alpha or paired-chain data the features that could be detected were limited. While some public TCRs were present in many individuals, most TCR sequences turned up only very rarely across donors. Several of the top co-occurrence clusters appeared to be linked to parvovirus B19, influenza, CMV and Epstein-Barr virus, according to a later analysis. In a later analysis, TCR association rates were found to vary across HLA loci, with the most associated TCRs seen for DRB1 alleles and the fewest for HLA-C alleles. The only immune exposure information available for the cohort was CMV serostatus. In a later analysis, around 17,000 TCR beta sequences were associated with specific HLA alleles at a false discovery rate of 0.05. In an earlier analysis of some 550 of the donors, most TCR beta V segments were observed in productive rearrangements about 87% or about 30% of the time, broadly matching IMGT annotations. A total of roughly 160 TCR beta chains were listed by the study as associated with cytomegalovirus. A further reported finding was that TCR beta sequences accurately predicted the HLA-A and HLA-B alleles for most subjects in the first cohort. Presence/absence analyses assumed roughly uniform sequencing depth across donors, an assumption that may not hold. Strong co-occurrence of HLA alleles, especially DR and DQ, made assigning TCR associations to individual alleles difficult. In both the original and validation cohorts, the classifier was reported to diagnose cytomegalovirus status with high specificity and sensitivity.

The receptor was isolated from a man aged 35 to 55 in good health and CMV-seropositive. The source material was PBMCs. The V and J genes are TRBV2 and TRBJ1-3, with the identity of the D gene unclear. The nucleotide sequence reads TGTGCCAGCAGTGGAGGACTGTTAAACACCATATATTTT. Translated, this is CASSGGLLNTIYF.